A selection of T cell receptor beta chains follows, all from one sample in a study of cytomegalovirus exposure and HLA in healthy donors. Assay: immunoSEQ multiplex PCR; the TCRdb copy retains only in-frame clones and omits some. The sample shows some 190,000 clones, around three quarters of them seen only once. Sequenced: PBMCs. These receptor sequences come from a woman in her thirties in good health and CMV-seronegative. CDR3s include the opening cysteine and the closing phenylalanine or tryptophan. D genes are given only for firm matches.

cdr3_aa: CASSLGSSRGNSPLHF; v_call: TRBV5-6; d_call: -; j_call: TRBJ1-6
cdr3_aa: CASTLPARQESSYEQYF; v_call: TRBV7-9; d_call: -; j_call: TRBJ2-7
cdr3_aa: CASSVAGTSDVEQFF; v_call: TRBV9; d_call: -; j_call: TRBJ2-1
cdr3_aa: CASSLLAGSHEQYF; v_call: TRBV27; d_call: TRBD2; j_call: TRBJ2-7
cdr3_aa: CASIDTSKTGRGWKTQYF; v_call: TRBV27; d_call: -; j_call: TRBJ2-5
cdr3_aa: CASSGGQVNQPQHF; v_call: TRBV6-1; d_call: TRBD1; j_call: TRBJ1-5
cdr3_aa: CASSLGVSHGKYTGELFF; v_call: TRBV7-9; d_call: -; j_call: TRBJ2-2
cdr3_aa: CASSAQDSTEAFF; v_call: TRBV7-9; d_call: -; j_call: TRBJ1-1
cdr3_aa: CATSRLGQGGAGELFF; v_call: TRBV15; d_call: TRBD1; j_call: TRBJ2-2
cdr3_aa: CASSFRGLDSPLHF; v_call: TRBV7-8; d_call: -; j_call: TRBJ1-6
cdr3_aa: CASSVNRNTEAFF; v_call: TRBV9; d_call: -; j_call: TRBJ1-1
cdr3_aa: CAWRGTGYRQYF; v_call: TRBV30; d_call: TRBD1; j_call: TRBJ2-5
cdr3_aa: CATSARVSVDTEAFF; v_call: TRBV15; d_call: -; j_call: TRBJ1-1
cdr3_aa: CASIRTGTYEQYF; v_call: TRBV5-1; d_call: TRBD1; j_call: TRBJ2-7